This T cell receptor (beta chain) stems from a study of T cells in localized non-small cell lung cancer (dated by TCRdb to 2020 to 2021). As for the study more broadly: The study examined T cell repertoires in roughly 240 patients with early-stage NSCLC and compared tumors with uninvolved tumor-adjacent lungs. The cohort was made up of fewer than 250 treatment-naive NSCLC patients whose localized lung tumors had been resected. The mean age of the NSCLC patients was 60 to 85 years, with 130 or so men and 100 to 110 women. The paper's findings and limits, for the study overall: Because multi-region sequencing of the tumors was not done, intratumor heterogeneity could not be ruled out. Uninvolved tumor-adjacent lung showed the highest T cell clonality, higher than tumor, which suggests more focused antigenic responses in the uninvolved tumor-adjacent lung. Of the top 100 tumor clones, a median of about 53 were detected in paired uninvolved adjacent lung; approximately 30 were also among that lung's top 100. Higher T cell density in blood was associated with longer overall survival, whereas higher clonality in adjacent lung was associated with shorter survival. Since the design was exploratory, TCR variables were selected using unadjusted p-values with no false-discovery rate correction.

A note on this clone: There is no known antigen for this receptor. No base-level quality is on record; no much larger clone is a single base apart.

TCR beta CDR3 regions were sequenced from DNA using the immunoSEQ Assay. Processing in the source paper ran as follows. To compute T cell density, TCR beta template counts were normalized to usable DNA, which was estimated by amplifying housekeeping genes. Richness was estimated using the preseqR package, with extrapolation to 400,000 templates for PBMC samples and to 120,000 templates for tissue samples. Clonality was defined as one minus Pielou's evenness. To identify tissue-enriched TCRs, differential abundance testing was run on productive amino-acid clonotypes with a minimum total count of 5 and an alpha of 0.1. The Jaccard Index and the Morisita Overlap Index were used to measure repertoire overlap between compartments. GLIPH clustered TCR beta CDR3s with public tetramer-defined viral CDR3s; viral motifs required at least three viral sequences plus V-gene enrichment. TCRdb limited this immuneACCESS table to in-frame rearrangements with V and J called. A share of clones is missing; checked studies link under half to unresolved V genes, and the rest is unexplained. V, J and clone size reflect that table, while D and trimming were determined from the DNA. Within this sample are about 8,800 clones, with 80% to 95% of them counted one time only. In total, the top ten clones hold 15% to 20% of the sample.

The germline V gene encodes CDR1 LNHNV and CDR2 YYDKDF (reference sequence). V and J are trimmed by 0 bases and 3 bases, and the gene matches miss 12 bases of the junction. The CDR3 goes from the cysteine to the phenylalanine over 19 residues. The entry retains the CDR3 DNA only, 57 bases that are in frame from base 1. At diagnosis, peripheral blood, uninvolved tumor-adjacent lung and tumor were collected and stored as a combination of fresh-frozen and FFPE material. For TCR repertoire profiling, the blood samples were analyzed as peripheral blood mononuclear cells. The receptor was isolated from a male donor aged 60 or older with stage III squamous cell lung carcinoma. The sample in question was peripheral blood, obtained before any cancer treatment. The receptor chain draws on TRBV15 and TRBJ2-2; TRBD2 aligns with 8 central bases. The CDR3 reads CATSREITAGGRDTGELFF. In nucleotide form, the sequence is TGTGCCACCAGCAGAGAAATCACCGCGGGGGGAAGGGACACCGGGGAGCTGTTTTTT.